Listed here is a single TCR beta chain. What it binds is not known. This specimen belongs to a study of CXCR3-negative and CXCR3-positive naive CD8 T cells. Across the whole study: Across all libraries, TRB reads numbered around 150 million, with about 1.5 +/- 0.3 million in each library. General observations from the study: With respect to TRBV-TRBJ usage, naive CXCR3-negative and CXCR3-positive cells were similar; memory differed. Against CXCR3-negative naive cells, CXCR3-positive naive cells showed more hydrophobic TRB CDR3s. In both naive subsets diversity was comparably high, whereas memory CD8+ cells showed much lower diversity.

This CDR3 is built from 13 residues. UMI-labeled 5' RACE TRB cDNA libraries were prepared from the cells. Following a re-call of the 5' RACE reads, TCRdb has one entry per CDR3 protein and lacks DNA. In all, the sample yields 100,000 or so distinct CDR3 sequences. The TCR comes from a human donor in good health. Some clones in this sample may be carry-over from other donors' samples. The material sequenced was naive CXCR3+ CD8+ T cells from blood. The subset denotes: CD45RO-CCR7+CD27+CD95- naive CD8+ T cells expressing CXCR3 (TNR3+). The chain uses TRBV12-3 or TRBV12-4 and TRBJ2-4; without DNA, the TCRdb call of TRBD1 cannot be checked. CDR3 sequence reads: CASSGDRVDIQYF.